These 10 T cell receptor beta chains came from one sample sequenced in a study of early T cells in non-severe SARS-CoV-2 infection. TCRdb reprocessed the 5' RACE reads with MiXCR, giving one entry per CDR3 protein. This repertoire shows about 54,000 distinct CDR3 sequences, about 6.1% found once; its top ten account for roughly 5.6%. The sample consisted of whole blood, taken at baseline. The receptor source for this set is an adult who was a healthcare worker with PCR-confirmed SARS-CoV-2 infection or an uninfected control (not recorded which).

The V call is TRBV18, the J call TRBJ1-5; D gene ambiguous. The CDR3 is 15 amino acids. Trimming pared 5 bases from V and 0 bases from J, leaving 11 bases between. Germline loops: CDR1 KGHSH, CDR2 LQKENI. The CDR3 sequence is CASSAGLDSNQPQHF. The CDR3 coding sequence is TGTGCCAGCTCAGCGGGTCTCGATAGCAATCAGCCCCAGCATTTT.

V usage is TRBV20-1 and J usage is TRBJ1-2; D may be TRBD1 (6 bases). Germline V gene data show CDR1 as DFQATT and CDR2 as SNEGSKA (reference sequence). V lost 3 bases to trimming and J lost 4 bases, with 24 bases between them. This CDR3 has 17 residues. The DNA of the CDR3 is TGCAGTGCTAGGGTAACAGGGTCGTCAGGGAGCTTCTATGGCTACACCTTC. Translation: CSARVTGSSGSFYGYTF.

The chain carries TRBV29-1 and TRBJ2-6; D is ambiguous. In germline, CDR1 is SQVTM, CDR2 ANQGSEA. The CDR3 is 15 amino acids. Deletions cut 1 base from V and 0 bases from J, with 7 bases between. The CDR3 nucleotides are TGCAGCGTTGAAGCTGGGGACTCTGGGGCCAACGTCCTGACTTTC. Its translation: CSVEAGDSGANVLTF.

This clonotype was counted ten times or more. The chain employs TRBV7-2 and TRBJ1-2; D unclear. Trimming took off 5 bases at V and 7 bases at J, with 11 bases between the two ends. The CDR3 sequence is 12 residues long. Per germline, CDR1 SGHTA and CDR2 FQGNSA. The CDR3 is CASSLDSFGYTF. In DNA form, the CDR3 reads TGTGCCAGCAGCCTTGATTCCTTTGGCTACACCTTC.

Worth noting for this clonotype: This clone may be a read error of a much larger clone one base away. The rearrangement uses TRBV28 and TRBJ1-6; perhaps TRBD1 as D (5 bases). The CDR3 sequence is 15 residues long. Per the germline V gene, CDR1 is MDHEN and CDR2 is SYDVKM. CDR3 residues: CVSSFYRTSNSPLHF. The CDR3, as DNA: TGTGTCAGCAGTTTTTACAGGACCAGTAATTCACCCCTCCACTTT.

The V gene is TRBV29-1, the J gene TRBJ1-2; no definite D call. This CDR3 has 11 amino acids. Germline CDR1 reads SQVTM; CDR2 reads ANQGSEA. Trimming removed 5 bases from V and 5 bases from J, with 9 bases in between. CDR3 loop: CSVPEPYGYTF. Here the CDR3 DNA reads TGCAGCGTTCCTGAACCATATGGCTACACCTTC.

This clonotype showed up many times. The chain is built from TRBV20-1 and TRBJ1-5; no reliable D call. CDR1 is DFQATT and CDR2 is SNEGSKA in the germline V gene (reference sequence). V was pared by 4 bases and J by 7 bases, with 11 bases between. This CDR3 region has 12 residues. The CDR3 sequence is CSATLGGQPQHF. The DNA of the CDR3 is TGCAGTGCTACTTTGGGAGGGCAGCCCCAGCATTTT.

The V and J genes are TRBV20-1 and TRBJ2-3; 7 nucleotides line up with TRBD2. V dropped 2 bases and J dropped 10; count of bases not matched to a gene: 6. The CDR3 runs 12 residues. CDR1 DFQATT and CDR2 SNEGSKA come from the germline V gene (reference sequence). The CDR3 region has the DNA TGCAGTGCTAGAACTAGGGCGGGGGCGCAGTATTTT. The encoded protein is CSARTRAGAQYF.

This clonotype was recorded many times. This chain joins TRBV11-2 and TRBJ1-2, with a tentative D call TRBD1 (6 bases). From germline, CDR1 is SGHAT and CDR2 FQNNGV. The V gene lost 5 bases and the J gene lost 0 bases, with 13 bases spanning the gap. CDR3 length: 15 residues. CDR3 loop: CASSRYRDANYGYTF. DNA for the CDR3: TGTGCCAGCAGCCGTTACAGGGACGCTAACTATGGCTACACCTTC.

This clonotype was seen a few times. V usage is TRBV27 and J usage is TRBJ1-1; D is ambiguous. From germline, CDR1 is MNHEY and CDR2 SMNVEV (reference sequence). The CDR3 covers 14 residues. The V end lost 4 bases, the J end lost 0 bases, and 9 bases lay between the germline ends. The CDR3: CASSSTVLNTEAFF. CDR3 nucleotides: TGTGCCAGCAGTTCGACGGTCCTGAACACTGAAGCTTTCTTT.